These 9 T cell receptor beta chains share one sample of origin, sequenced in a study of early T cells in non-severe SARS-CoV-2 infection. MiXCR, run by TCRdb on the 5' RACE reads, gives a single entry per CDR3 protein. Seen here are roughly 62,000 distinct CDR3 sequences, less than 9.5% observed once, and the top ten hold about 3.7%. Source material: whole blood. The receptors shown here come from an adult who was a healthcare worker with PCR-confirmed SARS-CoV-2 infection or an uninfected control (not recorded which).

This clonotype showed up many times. The CDR3 loop is CASSLETRGTEAFF. As DNA, the CDR3 is TGCGCCAGCAGCTTGGAGACCCGTGGCACTGAAGCTTTCTTT. This rearrangement joins TRBV5-1 to TRBJ1-1; no clear D. This CDR3 comprises 14 residues. CDR1 SGHRS and CDR2 YFSETQ come from the germline V gene. V was shortened by 0 bases and J by 4 bases, with 10 bases between the two germline ends.

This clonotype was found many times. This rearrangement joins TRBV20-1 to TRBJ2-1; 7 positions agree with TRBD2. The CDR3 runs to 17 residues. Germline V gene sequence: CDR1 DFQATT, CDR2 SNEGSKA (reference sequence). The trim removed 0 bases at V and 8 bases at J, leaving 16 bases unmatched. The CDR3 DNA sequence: TGCAGTGCTAGAGATCGGGCTAGCGGAGGCGTGAGGCATGAGCAGTTCTTC. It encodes CSARDRASGGVRHEQFF.

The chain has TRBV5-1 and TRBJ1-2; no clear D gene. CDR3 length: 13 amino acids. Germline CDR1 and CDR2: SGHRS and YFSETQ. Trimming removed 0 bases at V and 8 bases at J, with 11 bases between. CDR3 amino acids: CASSLELFEGYTF. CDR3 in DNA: TGCGCCAGCAGCTTGGAATTGTTTGAAGGCTACACCTTC.

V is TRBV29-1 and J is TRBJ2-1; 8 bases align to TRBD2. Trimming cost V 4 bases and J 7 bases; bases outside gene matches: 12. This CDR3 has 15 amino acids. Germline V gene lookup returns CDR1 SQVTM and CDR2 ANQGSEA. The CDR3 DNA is TGCAGCGTTGTAAAAGGAGCGGGAGAGGTTAATGAGCAGTTCTTC. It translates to CSVVKGAGEVNEQFF.

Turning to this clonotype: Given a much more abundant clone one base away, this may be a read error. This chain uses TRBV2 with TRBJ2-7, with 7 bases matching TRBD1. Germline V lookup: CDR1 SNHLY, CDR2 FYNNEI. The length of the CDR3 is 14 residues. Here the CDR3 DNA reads TGTGCCAATCAACTTGGGACAGAGGGGTACGAGCTGTACTTC. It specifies CANQLGTEGYELYF.

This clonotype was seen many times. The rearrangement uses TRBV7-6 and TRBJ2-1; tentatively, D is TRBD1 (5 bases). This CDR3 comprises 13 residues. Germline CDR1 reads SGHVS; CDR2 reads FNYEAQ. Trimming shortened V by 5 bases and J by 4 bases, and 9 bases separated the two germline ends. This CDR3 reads CASSQGNYNEQFF. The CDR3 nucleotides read TGTGCCAGCAGCCAGGGTAATTACAATGAGCAGTTCTTC.

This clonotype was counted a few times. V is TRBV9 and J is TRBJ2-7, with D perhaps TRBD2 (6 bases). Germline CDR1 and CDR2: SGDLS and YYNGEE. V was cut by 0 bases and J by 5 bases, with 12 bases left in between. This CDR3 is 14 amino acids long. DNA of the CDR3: TGTGCCAGCAGCGTAGGATCGGGAGTTGACGAGCAGTACTTC. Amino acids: CASSVGSGVDEQYF.

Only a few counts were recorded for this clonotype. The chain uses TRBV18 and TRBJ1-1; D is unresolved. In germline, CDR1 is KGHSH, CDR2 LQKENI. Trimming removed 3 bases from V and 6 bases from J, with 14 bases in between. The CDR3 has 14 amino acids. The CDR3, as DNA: TGTGCCAGCTCACCTTCATCGAGTAAAGCTGAAGCTTTCTTT. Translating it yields CASSPSSSKAEAFF.

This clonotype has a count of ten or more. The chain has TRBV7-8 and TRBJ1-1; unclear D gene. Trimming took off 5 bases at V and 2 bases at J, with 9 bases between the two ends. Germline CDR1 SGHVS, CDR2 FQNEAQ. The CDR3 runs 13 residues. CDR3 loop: CASSQEGNTEAFF. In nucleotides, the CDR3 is TGTGCCAGCAGCCAAGAGGGAAACACTGAAGCTTTCTTT.